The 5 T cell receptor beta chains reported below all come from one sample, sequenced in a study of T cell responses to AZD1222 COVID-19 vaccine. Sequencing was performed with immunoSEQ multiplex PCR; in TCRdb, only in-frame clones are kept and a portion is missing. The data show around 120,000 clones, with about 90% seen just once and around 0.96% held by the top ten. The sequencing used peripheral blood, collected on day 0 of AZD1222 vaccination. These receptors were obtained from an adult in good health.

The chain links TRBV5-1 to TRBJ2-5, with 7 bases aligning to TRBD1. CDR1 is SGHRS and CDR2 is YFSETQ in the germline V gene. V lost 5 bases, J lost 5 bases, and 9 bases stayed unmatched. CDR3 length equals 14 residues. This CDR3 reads CASSPTGASETQYF. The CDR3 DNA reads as TGCGCCAGCAGTCCTACAGGGGCGTCTGAGACCCAGTACTTC.

DNA for the CDR3: TGTGCCTGGATAAGGGTGAACACTGAAGCTTTCTTT. Protein product: CAWIRVNTEAFF. The chain couples TRBV30 to TRBJ1-1; D remains ambiguous. CDR3 size: 12 residues. Germline assignment: CDR1 GTSNPN and CDR2 SVGIG (reference sequence). V lost 4 bases and J 0 bases, leaving 6 bases between the germline ends.

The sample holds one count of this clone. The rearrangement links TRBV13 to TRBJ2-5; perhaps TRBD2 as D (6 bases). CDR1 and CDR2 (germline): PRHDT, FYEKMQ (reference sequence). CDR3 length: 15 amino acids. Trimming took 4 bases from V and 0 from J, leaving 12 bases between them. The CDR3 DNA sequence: TGTGCCAGCAGCTCGAGCGGGCCGTACCAAGAGACCCAGTACTTC. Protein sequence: CASSSSGPYQETQYF.

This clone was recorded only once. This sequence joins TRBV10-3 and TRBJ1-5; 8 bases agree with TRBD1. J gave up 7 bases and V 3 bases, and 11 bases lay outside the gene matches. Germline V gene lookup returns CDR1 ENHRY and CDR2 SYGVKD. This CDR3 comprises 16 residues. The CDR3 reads CAISDSDRAIGQPQHF. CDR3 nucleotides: TGTGCCATCAGTGATTCGGACAGGGCTATAGGGCAGCCCCAGCATTTT.

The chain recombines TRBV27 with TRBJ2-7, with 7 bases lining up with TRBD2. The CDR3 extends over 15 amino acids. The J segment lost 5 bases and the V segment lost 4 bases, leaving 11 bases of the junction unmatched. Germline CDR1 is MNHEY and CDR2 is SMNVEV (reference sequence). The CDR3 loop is CASSSRTRRGNEQYF. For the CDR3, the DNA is TGTGCCAGCAGTTCTCGGACTAGGCGGGGCAACGAGCAGTACTTC.